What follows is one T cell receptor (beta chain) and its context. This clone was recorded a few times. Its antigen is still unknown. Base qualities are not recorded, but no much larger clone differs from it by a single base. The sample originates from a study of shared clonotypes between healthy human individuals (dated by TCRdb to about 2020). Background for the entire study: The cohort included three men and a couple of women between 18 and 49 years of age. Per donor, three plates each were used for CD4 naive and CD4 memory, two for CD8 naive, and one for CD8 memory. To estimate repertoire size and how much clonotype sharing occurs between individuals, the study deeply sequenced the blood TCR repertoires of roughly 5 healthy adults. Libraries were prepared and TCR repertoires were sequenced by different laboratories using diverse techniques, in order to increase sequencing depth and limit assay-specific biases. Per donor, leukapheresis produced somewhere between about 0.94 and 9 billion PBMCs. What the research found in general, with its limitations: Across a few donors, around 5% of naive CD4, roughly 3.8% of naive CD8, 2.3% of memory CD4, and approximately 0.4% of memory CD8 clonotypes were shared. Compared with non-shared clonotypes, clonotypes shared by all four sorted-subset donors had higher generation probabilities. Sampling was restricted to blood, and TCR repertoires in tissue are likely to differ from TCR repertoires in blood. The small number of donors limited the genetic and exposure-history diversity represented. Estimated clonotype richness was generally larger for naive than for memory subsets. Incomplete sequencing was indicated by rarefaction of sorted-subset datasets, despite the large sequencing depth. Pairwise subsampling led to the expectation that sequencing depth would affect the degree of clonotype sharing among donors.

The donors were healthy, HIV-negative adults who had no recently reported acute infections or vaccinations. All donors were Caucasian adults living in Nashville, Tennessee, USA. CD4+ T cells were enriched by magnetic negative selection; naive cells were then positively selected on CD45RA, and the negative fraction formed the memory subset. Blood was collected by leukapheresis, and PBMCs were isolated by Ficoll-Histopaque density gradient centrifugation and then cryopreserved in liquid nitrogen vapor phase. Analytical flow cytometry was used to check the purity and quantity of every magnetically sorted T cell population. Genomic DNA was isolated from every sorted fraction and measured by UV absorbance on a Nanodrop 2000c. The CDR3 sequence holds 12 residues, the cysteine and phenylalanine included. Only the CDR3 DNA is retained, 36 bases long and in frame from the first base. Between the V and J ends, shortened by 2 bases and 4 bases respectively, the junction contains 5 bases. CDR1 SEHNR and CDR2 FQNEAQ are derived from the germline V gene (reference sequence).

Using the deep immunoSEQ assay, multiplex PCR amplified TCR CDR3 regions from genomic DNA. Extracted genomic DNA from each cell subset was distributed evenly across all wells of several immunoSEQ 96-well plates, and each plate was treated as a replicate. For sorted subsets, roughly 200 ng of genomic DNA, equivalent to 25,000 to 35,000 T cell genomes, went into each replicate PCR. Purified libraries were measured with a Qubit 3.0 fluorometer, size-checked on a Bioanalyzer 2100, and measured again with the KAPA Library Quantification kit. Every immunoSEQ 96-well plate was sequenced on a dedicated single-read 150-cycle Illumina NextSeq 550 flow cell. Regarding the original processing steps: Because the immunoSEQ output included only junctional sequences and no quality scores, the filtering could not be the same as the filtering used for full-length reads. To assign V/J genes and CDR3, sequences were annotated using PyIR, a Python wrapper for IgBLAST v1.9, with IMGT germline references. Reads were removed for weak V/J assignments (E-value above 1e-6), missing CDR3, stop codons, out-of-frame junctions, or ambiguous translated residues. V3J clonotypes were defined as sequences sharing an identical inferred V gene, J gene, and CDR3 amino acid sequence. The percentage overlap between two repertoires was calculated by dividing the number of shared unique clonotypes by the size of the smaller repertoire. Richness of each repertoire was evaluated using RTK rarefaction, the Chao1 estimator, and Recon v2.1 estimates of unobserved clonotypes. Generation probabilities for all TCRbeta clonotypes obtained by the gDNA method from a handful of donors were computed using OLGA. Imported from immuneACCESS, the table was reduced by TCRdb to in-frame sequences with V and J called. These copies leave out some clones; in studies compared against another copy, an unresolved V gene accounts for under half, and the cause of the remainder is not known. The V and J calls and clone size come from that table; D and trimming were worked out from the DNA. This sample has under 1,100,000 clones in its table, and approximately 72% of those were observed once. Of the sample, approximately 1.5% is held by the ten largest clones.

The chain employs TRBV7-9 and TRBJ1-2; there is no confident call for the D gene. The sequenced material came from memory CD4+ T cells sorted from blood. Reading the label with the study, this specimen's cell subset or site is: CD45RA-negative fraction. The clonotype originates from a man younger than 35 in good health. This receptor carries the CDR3 CASSLFLYGYTF. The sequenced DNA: TGTGCCAGCAGCTTATTTCTCTATGGCTACACCTTC.